This is a list of T cell receptor beta chains from one sample in a study of blood T cell repertoires in COVID-19. Assay: immunoSEQ multiplex PCR; the TCRdb copy retains only in-frame clones and omits some. The sample lists 200,000 or so clones; 65% to 85% were seen once. The sequencing input was peripheral blood. The source is a woman younger than 45 who had recovered from COVID-19. Both conserved end residues are part of each CDR3. Each record gives: J gene, V gene, clone size, D gene, CDR3 protein, CDR3 DNA. A D gene is named only where the DNA matches it firmly. Clone size, where shown, is once, few, many, or a class for clones that have expanded.

>TRBJ1-6|TRBV9|.|.
CASSVGGVNSPLHF
TGTGCCAGCAGCGTTGGAGGAGTTAATTCACCCCTCCACTTT
>TRBJ2-1|TRBV3-1/TRBV3-2|.|TRBD2
CASSPGTSGYNEQFF
TGTGCCAGCAGCCCCGGGACTAGCGGTTACAATGAGCAGTTCTTC
>TRBJ2-2|TRBV5-4|.|.
CASSLLGNRAAGELFF
TGTGCCAGCAGCTTGCTAGGTAACAGGGCGGCGGGGGAGCTGTTTTTT
>TRBJ2-5|TRBV29-1|.|.
CSVIVLLGQQETQYF
TGCAGCGTTATAGTACTTCTGGGACAACAAGAGACCCAGTACTTC
>TRBJ2-1|TRBV7-3|.|.
CASSLNGAGNEQFF
TGTGCCAGCAGCTTAAATGGGGCAGGAAATGAGCAGTTCTTC
>TRBJ2-1|TRBV6-4|.|TRBD2
CASSDKETSGSEQFF
TGTGCCAGCAGTGATAAGGAGACTAGCGGGAGTGAGCAGTTCTTC
>TRBJ2-6|TRBV2|.|TRBD1
CASSSGTGLLSGANVLTF
TGTGCCAGCTCATCCGGGACAGGGTTATTGTCTGGGGCCAACGTCCTGACTTTC
>TRBJ1-1|TRBV10-3|few|.
CAIRKDRENTEAFF
TGTGCCATCAGGAAGGACAGAGAGAACACTGAAGCTTTCTTT
>TRBJ2-2|TRBV3-1/TRBV3-2|.|.
CASSQGLDAGELFF
TGTGCCAGCAGCCAAGGCCTAGATGCCGGGGAGCTGTTTTTT
>TRBJ2-1|TRBV19|.|TRBD2
CASSSRFGLADNEQFF
TGTGCCAGTAGTAGCAGGTTCGGACTAGCGGACAATGAGCAGTTCTTC
>TRBJ1-4|TRBV7-2|few|.
CASSRAAEIEKLFF
TGTGCCAGCAGCCGTGCCGCGGAGATTGAAAAACTGTTTTTT
>TRBJ1-6|TRBV7-9|.|TRBD1
CASSSLAGGQHLAGSPLHF
TGTGCCAGCAGCTCTCTAGCAGGGGGACAGCATCTAGCAGGGTCACCCCTCCACTTT
>TRBJ2-7|TRBV9|.|TRBD1
CASSVQDRGVYEQYF
TGTGCCAGCAGCGTACAGGACAGGGGGGTATACGAGCAGTACTTC
>TRBJ2-7|TRBV4-1|.|TRBD2
CASSPGTSGSYEQYF
TGCGCCAGCAGCCCTGGGACTAGCGGCTCCTACGAGCAGTACTTC
>TRBJ2-1|TRBV19|.|.
CASSIRLDGYNEQFF
TGTGCCAGTAGTATACGACTAGACGGCTACAATGAGCAGTTCTTC
>TRBJ2-6|TRBV3-1/TRBV3-2|.|.
CASSQDLSGANVLTF
TGTGCCAGCAGCCAAGACCTCTCTGGGGCCAACGTCCTGACTTTC
>TRBJ1-2|TRBV9|.|TRBD1
CASSPPWDSYGYTF
TGTGCCAGCAGCCCTCCGTGGGACAGCTATGGCTACACCTTC
>TRBJ2-5|TRBV25-1|.|TRBD2
CASSGSSGRISETQYF
TGTGCCAGCAGTGGGAGTAGCGGGAGGATTTCGGAGACCCAGTACTTC
>TRBJ2-2|TRBV27|.|.
CASSPAPGTGELFF
TGTGCCAGCAGCCCCGCCCCAGGGACCGGGGAGCTGTTTTTT
>TRBJ2-1|TRBV27|.|TRBD1
CASSPYRGLFYNEQFF
TGTGCCAGCAGTCCGTACAGGGGTCTTTTCTACAATGAGCAGTTCTTC